This T cell receptor beta chain appears in the sequencing data of a study of CD8 T cells in ankylosing spondylitis. This clonotype was counted at least ten times. The CDR3 runs 14 residues. V lost 4 bases to trimming and J lost 6 bases; unmatched junction nucleotides: 6. CDR1 and CDR2 (germline): MNHEY, SMNVEV (reference sequence). TCRdb itself ran the 5' RACE reads through MiXCR, one entry per CDR3 protein. The table has roughly 260,000 distinct CDR3 sequences, 15% to 20% seen once. The chain links TRBV27 to TRBJ2-7; 10 nucleotides agree with TRBD2. Input material: blood, either unsorted or a sorted T cell fraction (not recorded which). This receptor was obtained from a male donor with ankylosing spondylitis or in good health (not recorded which). CDR3 region: CASSSLAGVSEQYV. CDR3 nucleotides: TGTGCCAGCAGTTCTCTAGCGGGAGTTTCCGAGCAGTACGTC.